Listed below are T cell receptor beta chains from one sample, sequenced in a study of shared clonotypes between healthy human individuals. TCRdb keeps only in-frame clones here, not all; method: immunoSEQ multiplex PCR. The table records hundreds of thousands of clones, around 96% of them present only once. Sequenced input: naive CD4+ T cells sorted from blood. The source of these receptors is a woman younger than 45 in good health. CDR3s include the opening cysteine and the closing phenylalanine or tryptophan. D genes are given only for firm matches. The size field is filled for only some rows; it gives once, few, many or a size class.

size	V	length	J	D	DNA	CDR3
.	TRBV7-8	18	TRBJ2-3	.	TGTGCCAGCAGCTTCGGGTGGGGCGGGGACGCTAGCACAGATACGCAGTATTTT	CASSFGWGGDASTDTQYF
.	TRBV28	10	TRBJ2-2	.	TGTGCCAGCAAGGGGGGGGAGCTGTTTTTT	CASKGGELFF
.	TRBV19	14	TRBJ2-3	.	TGTGCCAGTAGGAAGGGGATTAGCACAGATACGCAGTATTTT	CASRKGISTDTQYF
.	TRBV5-1	15	TRBJ2-7	.	TGCGCCAGCAGCCCGGGGCCAGGGGCGGATCGCGAGCAGTACTTC	CASSPGPGADREQYF
.	TRBV7-7	12	TRBJ2-5	.	TGTGCCAGCAGCTTGCAGGGTCCCCCCCAGTACTTC	CASSLQGPPQYF
.	TRBV19	13	TRBJ1-2	.	TGTGCCAGTAGTATGATTTGGGACTATGGCTACACCTTC	CASSMIWDYGYTF
few	TRBV19	11	TRBJ1-2	.	TGTGCCAGTAGCGGGACCTATGGCTACACCTTC	CASSGTYGYTF
.	TRBV6-1	14	TRBJ1-5	.	TGTGCCAGTTTGAGTGGGGGGGTTGGTCAGCCCCAGCATTTT	CASLSGGVGQPQHF
once	TRBV28	13	TRBJ1-3	.	TGTGCCAGCAGTTTTTGGGCTGGAAACACCATATATTTT	CASSFWAGNTIYF
.	TRBV28	16	TRBJ2-7	.	TGTGCCAGCAGCCGGCCCCGTTGGGGCCGCAACTACGAGCAGTACTTC	CASSRPRWGRNYEQYF
.	TRBV4-2	16	TRBJ2-1	TRBD1	TGTGCCAGCAGCCAAGATTTGGACAGGGTATACAATGAGCAGTTCTTC	CASSQDLDRVYNEQFF
.	TRBV7-9	16	TRBJ2-2	TRBD1	TGTGCCAGCAGCTCCCACAGGGGGGTAAGCACCGGGGAGCTGTTTTTT	CASSSHRGVSTGELFF
.	TRBV6-6	13	TRBJ1-1	.	TGTGCCAGCAGTTACGGGGGGGAAACTGAAGCTTTCTTT	CASSYGGETEAFF
.	TRBV2	14	TRBJ2-1	TRBD2	TGTGCCAGCAGTGTCGGACTAGCGGGAAATGAGCAGTTCTTC	CASSVGLAGNEQFF
.	TRBV18	11	TRBJ2-7	.	TGTGCCAGCTCACCAGGTTACGAGCAGTACTTC	CASSPGYEQYF
.	TRBV5-1	14	TRBJ2-3	.	TGCGCCACCCGGGACGGGCAAAACACAGATACGCAGTATTTT	CATRDGQNTDTQYF
.	TRBV11-2	17	TRBJ1-1	.	TGTGCCAGCAGCCCGAGGGGGGGGTATCTACGGAACACTGAAGCTTTCTTT	CASSPRGGYLRNTEAFF
.	TRBV28	17	TRBJ2-7	.	TGTGCCAGCAGGGCGGGGCGGGCCAGGGGGTCGATCTACGAGCAGTACTTC	CASRAGRARGSIYEQYF
.	TRBV15	16	TRBJ2-2	TRBD2	TGTGCCACCAGCAGAGATCGCCAGCGGGGCACCGGGGAGCTGTTTTTT	CATSRDRQRGTGELFF
.	TRBV28	16	TRBJ1-4	.	TGTGCCAGCAGTAACATAAGGGGTGCAACTAATGAAAAACTGTTTTTT	CASSNIRGATNEKLFF
.	TRBV7-2	15	TRBJ2-7	TRBD2	TGTGCCAGCAGCCAGTGGGGGACTAGCGCGTACGAGCAGTACTTC	CASSQWGTSAYEQYF
.	TRBV11-3	18	TRBJ2-7	TRBD2	TGTGCCAGCAGCCTAAGGCGGACTAGCAATTTGAGCTCCTACGAGCAGTACTTC	CASSLRRTSNLSSYEQYF
.	TRBV5-1	15	TRBJ2-7	.	TGCGCCAGCAGCTTGGTGGCAGGAAACCCTAACGAGCAGTACTTC	CASSLVAGNPNEQYF
.	TRBV2	13	TRBJ1-5	.	TGTGCCAGCGGGTTGGGGGCCATTCAGCCCCAGCATTTT	CASGLGAIQPQHF
.	TRBV28	17	TRBJ2-7	TRBD2	TGTGCCAGCAGTTCCCCCGGGAGTAGCGGGGTCTCCTACGAGCAGTACTTC	CASSSPGSSGVSYEQYF
.	TRBV6-1	13	TRBJ1-5	.	TGTGCCAGCAGCAGGGGTGGCAATCAGCCCCAGCATTTT	CASSRGGNQPQHF
.	TRBV10-2	17	TRBJ1-1	TRBD1	TGCGCCAGCAGTGGTGTTGGGACAGGGTTGGGGAGCACTGAAGCTTTCTTT	CASSGVGTGLGSTEAFF